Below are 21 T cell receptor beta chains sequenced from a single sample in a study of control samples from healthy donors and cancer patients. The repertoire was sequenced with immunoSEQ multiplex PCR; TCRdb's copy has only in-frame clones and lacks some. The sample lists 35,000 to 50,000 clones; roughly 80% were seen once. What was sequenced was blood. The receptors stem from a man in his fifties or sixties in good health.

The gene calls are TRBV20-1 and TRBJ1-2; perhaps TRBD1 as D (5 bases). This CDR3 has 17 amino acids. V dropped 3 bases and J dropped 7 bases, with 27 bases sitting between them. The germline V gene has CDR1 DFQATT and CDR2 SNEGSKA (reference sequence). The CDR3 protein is CSASLRRREFPGGGYTF. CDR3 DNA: TGCAGTGCTAGTTTGAGAAGACGCGAGTTCCCGGGGGGTGGCTACACCTTC.

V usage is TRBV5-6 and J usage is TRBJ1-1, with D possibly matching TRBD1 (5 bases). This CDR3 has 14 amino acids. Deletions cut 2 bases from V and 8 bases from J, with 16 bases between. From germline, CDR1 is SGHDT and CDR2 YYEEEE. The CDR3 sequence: CASSFPDSLSEAFF. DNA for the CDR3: TGTGCCAGCAGCTTCCCCGACAGCCTCTCGGAAGCTTTCTTT.

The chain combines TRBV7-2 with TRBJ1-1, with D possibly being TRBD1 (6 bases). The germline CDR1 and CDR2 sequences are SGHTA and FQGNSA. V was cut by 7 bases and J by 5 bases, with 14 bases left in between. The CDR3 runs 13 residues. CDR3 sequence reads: CASKGGRRTEAFF. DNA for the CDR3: TGTGCCAGCAAGGGGGGGCGTCGGACTGAAGCTTTCTTT.

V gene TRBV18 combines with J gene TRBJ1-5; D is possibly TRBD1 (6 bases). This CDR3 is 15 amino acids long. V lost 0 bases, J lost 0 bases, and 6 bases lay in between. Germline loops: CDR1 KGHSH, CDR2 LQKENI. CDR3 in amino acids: CASSPPGGSNQPQHF. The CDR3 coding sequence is TGTGCCAGCTCACCACCAGGGGGTAGCAATCAGCCCCAGCATTTT. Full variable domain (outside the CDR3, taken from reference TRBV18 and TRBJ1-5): NAGVMQNPRHLVRRRGQEARLRCSPMKGHSHVYWYRQLPEEGLKFMVYLQKENIIDESGMPKERFSAEFPKEGPSILRIQQVVRGDSAAYFCASSPPGGSNQPQHFGDGTRLSIL.

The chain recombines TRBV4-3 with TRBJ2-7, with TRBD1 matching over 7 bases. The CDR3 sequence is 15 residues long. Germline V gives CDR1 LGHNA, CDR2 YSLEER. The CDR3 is CPRRRRSGQPYEQYF. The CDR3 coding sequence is TGCCCCCGCCGCCGACGGTCGGGACAGCCCTACGAGCAGTACTTC.

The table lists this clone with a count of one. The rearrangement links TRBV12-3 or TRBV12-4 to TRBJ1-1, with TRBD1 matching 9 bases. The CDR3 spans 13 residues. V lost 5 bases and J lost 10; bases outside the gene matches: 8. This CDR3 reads CASSNTQDRGAFF. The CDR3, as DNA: TGTGCCAGCAGTAACACTCAGGACAGGGGAGCTTTCTTT.

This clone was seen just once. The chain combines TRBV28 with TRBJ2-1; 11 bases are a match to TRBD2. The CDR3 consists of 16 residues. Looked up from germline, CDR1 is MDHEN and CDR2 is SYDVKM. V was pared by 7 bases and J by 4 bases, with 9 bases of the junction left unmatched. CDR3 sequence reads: CASMGLGTSGYNEQFF. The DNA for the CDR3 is TGTGCCAGCATGGGTTTGGGGACTAGCGGTTACAATGAGCAGTTCTTC.

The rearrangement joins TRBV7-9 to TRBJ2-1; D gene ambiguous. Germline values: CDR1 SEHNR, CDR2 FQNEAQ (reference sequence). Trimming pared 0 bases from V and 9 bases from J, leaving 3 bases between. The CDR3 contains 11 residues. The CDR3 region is CASSLAVEQFF. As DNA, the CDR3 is TGTGCCAGCAGCTTAGCCGTTGAGCAGTTCTTC.

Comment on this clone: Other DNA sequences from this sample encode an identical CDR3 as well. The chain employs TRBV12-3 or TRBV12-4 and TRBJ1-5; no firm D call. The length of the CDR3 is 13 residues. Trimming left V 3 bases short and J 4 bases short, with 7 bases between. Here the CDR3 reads CASSLSQNQPQHF. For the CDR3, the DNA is TGTGCCAGCAGTTTGAGTCAGAATCAGCCCCAGCATTTT.

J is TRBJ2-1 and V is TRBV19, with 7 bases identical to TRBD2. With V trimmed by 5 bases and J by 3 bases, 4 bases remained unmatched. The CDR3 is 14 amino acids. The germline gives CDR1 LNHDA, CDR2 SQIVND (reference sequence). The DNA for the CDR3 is TGTGCCAGTAGTTGGGGAGGGGTCTACAATGAGCAGTTCTTC. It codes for CASSWGGVYNEQFF. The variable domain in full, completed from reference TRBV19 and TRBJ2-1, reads DGGITQSPKYLFRKEGQNVTLSCEQNLNHDAMYWYRQDPGQGLRLIYYSQIVNDFQKGDIAEGYSVSREKKESFPLTVTSAQKNPTAFYLCASSWGGVYNEQFFGPGTRLTVL.

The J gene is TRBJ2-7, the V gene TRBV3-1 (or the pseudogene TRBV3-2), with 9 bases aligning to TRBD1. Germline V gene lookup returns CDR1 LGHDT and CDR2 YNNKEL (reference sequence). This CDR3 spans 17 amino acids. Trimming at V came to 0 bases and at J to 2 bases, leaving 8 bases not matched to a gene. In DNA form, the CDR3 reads TGTGCCAGCAGCCAAGATTGGTGGGGACAGGGCCCCTACGAGCAGTACTTC. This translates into CASSQDWWGQGPYEQYF.

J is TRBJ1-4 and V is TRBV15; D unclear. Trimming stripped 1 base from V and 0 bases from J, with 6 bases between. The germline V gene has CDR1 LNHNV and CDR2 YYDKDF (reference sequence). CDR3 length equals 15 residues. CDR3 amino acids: CATSRGSATNEKLFF. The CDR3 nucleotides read TGTGCCACCAGCAGAGGAAGTGCAACTAATGAAAAACTGTTTTTT.

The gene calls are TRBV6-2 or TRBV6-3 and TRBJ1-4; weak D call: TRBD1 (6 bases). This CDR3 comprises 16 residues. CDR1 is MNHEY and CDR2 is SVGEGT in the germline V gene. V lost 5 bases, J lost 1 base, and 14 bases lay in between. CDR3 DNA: TGTGCCAGCAGTCCCCACCAGACAGGAACTAATGAAAAACTGTTTTTT. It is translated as CASSPHQTGTNEKLFF.

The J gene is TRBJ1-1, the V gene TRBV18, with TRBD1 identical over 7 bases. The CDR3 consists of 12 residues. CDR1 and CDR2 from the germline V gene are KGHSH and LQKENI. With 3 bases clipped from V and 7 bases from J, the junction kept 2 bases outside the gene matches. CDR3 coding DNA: TGTGCCAGCTCACCGGACAGGAGTGAAGCTTTCTTT. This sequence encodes CASSPDRSEAFF.

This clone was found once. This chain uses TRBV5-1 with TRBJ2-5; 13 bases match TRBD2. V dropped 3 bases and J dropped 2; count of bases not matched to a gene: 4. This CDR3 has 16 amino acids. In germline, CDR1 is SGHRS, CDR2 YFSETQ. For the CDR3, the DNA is TGCGCCAGCAGCTCGGGGGGACTAGCGGGACAAGAGACCCAGTACTTC. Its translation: CASSSGGLAGQETQYF.

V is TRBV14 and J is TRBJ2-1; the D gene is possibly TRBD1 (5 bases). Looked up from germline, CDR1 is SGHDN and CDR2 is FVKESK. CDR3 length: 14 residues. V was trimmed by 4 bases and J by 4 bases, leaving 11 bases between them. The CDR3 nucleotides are TGTGCCAGCAGCCCCGGACACGTATACAATGAGCAGTTCTTC. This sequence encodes CASSPGHVYNEQFF.

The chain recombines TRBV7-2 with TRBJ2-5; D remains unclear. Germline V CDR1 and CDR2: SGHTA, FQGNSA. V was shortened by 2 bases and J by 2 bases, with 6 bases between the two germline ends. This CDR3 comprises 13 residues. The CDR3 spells CASSLRIQETQYF. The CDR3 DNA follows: TGTGCCAGCAGCTTACGGATACAAGAGACCCAGTACTTC.

CDR3 sequence: CAWSVRGVGNTGELFF. The CDR3 nucleotides are TGTGCCTGGAGTGTACGGGGGGTCGGGAACACCGGGGAGCTGTTTTTT. This sequence joins TRBV30 and TRBJ2-2; TRBD2 matches at 7 bases. The junction had 5 bases not matched to a gene; V was cut back by 0 bases and J by 1 base. The germline gives CDR1 GTSNPN, CDR2 SVGIG (reference sequence). This CDR3 spans 16 amino acids. The complete variable domain, with remaining parts taken from reference TRBV30 and TRBJ2-2, reads SQTIHQWPATLVQPVGSPLSLECTVEGTSNPNLYWYRQAAGRGLQLLFYSVGIGQISSEVPQNLSASRPQDRQFILSSKKLLLSDSGFYLCAWSVRGVGNTGELFFGEGSRLTVL.

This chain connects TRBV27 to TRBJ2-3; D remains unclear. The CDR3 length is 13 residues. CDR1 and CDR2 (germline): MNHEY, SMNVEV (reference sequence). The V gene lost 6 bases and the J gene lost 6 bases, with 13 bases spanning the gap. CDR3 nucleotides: TGTGCCAGCAGCCATCCCCTAGAGGATACGCAGTATTTT. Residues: CASSHPLEDTQYF.

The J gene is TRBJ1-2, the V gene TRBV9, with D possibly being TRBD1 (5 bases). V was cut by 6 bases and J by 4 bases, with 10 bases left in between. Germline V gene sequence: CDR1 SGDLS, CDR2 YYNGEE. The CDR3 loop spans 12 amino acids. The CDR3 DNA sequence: TGTGCCAGCACTTCTCAGGGCTATGGCTACACCTTC. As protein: CASTSQGYGYTF.

The CDR3 DNA reads TGTGCCAGCAGTTACTCGACTCCCCAGGGGGTCTATGGCTACACCTTC. Amino acid sequence: CASSYSTPQGVYGYTF. The chain is built from TRBV6-5 and TRBJ1-2; 7 nucleotides line up with TRBD1. The CDR3 loop spans 16 amino acids. Trimming cost V 0 bases and J 4 bases; bases outside gene matches: 8. In germline, CDR1 is MNHEY, CDR2 SVGAGI.